Shown below are 25 T cell receptor beta chains from a single sample sequenced in a study of T cell repertoires in cytomegalovirus infection. Each CDR3 protein gets one entry after TCRdb re-called the reads with MiXCR. The table has 450,000 to 600,000 distinct CDR3 sequences, over 9% seen once. Sequenced input: PBMCs. The receptors shown here come from a human donor in good health (CMV status not recorded). Some clones in this sample may be carry-over from other donors' samples.

The chain carries TRBV5-6 and TRBJ1-1, with D perhaps matching TRBD1 (5 bases). With 4 bases removed from V and 5 bases from J, the gap between germline ends came to 15 bases. Germline CDR1 and CDR2: SGHDT and YYEEEE. CDR3 length: 14 amino acids. CDR3 amino acids: CASSATGLMTEAFF. The CDR3 DNA is TGTGCCAGCAGCGCCACGGGACTTATGACTGAAGCTTTCTTT.

This clonotype appeared many times. The genes are TRBV11-2 and TRBJ2-5; tentatively, D is TRBD1 (6 bases). The germline CDR1 and CDR2 sequences are SGHAT and FQNNGV. Trimming stripped 5 bases from V and 6 bases from J, with 19 bases between. The CDR3 extends over 15 amino acids. Here the CDR3 DNA reads TGTGCCAGCAGCGGGAGACAGGTCCTCGAGAAGACCCAGTACTTC. Translated, it gives CASSGRQVLEKTQYF. Filled out from reference TRBV11-2 and TRBJ2-5, the complete variable domain reads EAGVAQSPRYKIIEKRQSVAFWCNPISGHATLYWYQQILGQGPKLLIQFQNNGVVDDSQLPKDRFSAERLKGVDSTLKIQPAKLEDSAVYLCASSGRQVLEKTQYFGPGTRLLVL.

Notes on this clonotype: A clone one base away is much larger, so this may be a read error. V gene TRBV14 combines with J gene TRBJ1-2; 7 bases fit TRBD1. This CDR3 has 14 amino acids. Germline CDR1 SGHDN, CDR2 FVKESK. The CDR3 nucleotides are TGTGCCAGCAGCCCAGTGGTGGGACAGTACGGCTACTCCTTC. Residues: CASSPVVGQYGYSF.

This clonotype has a count of ten or more. The genes are TRBV2 and TRBJ1-1; D gene unclear. The length of the CDR3 is 13 residues. Trimming shortened V by 5 bases and J by 6 bases, and 13 bases separated the two germline ends. The germline V gene encodes CDR1 SNHLY and CDR2 FYNNEI. This CDR3 reads CASSSRWLAEAFF. CDR3 sequence (DNA): TGTGCCAGCAGTTCCCGCTGGTTGGCTGAAGCTTTCTTT.

Concerning this clonotype: A much more abundant neighbour one base away suggests this may be a read error. DNA for the CDR3: TGTGCCAGTAGTCCGTCCCTACTAGCGGGGGACAATGAGCAGTTCTTC. It specifies CASSPSLLAGDNEQFF. The chain uses TRBV19 and TRBJ2-1; 11 nucleotides align to TRBD2. This CDR3 is built from 16 residues. The V gene's germline CDR1 is LNHDA and CDR2 SQIVND (reference sequence). V was pared by 5 bases and J by 5 bases, with 8 bases of the junction left unmatched.

This clonotype has only a few counts. The J gene is TRBJ2-7, the V gene TRBV6-1; D assignment may be TRBD1 or TRBD2 (5 bases each). This CDR3 region has 13 residues. Germline lookup yields CDR1 MNHNS and CDR2 SASEGT. V was pared by 10 bases and J by 0 bases, with 13 bases between. The CDR3 bases are TGTGCCACTGGGACGGGTGCCTCCTACGAGCAGTACTTC. This sequence encodes CATGTGASYEQYF.

As for this clonotype: A much larger clone sits a single nucleotide away, making a read error possible. The CDR3 carries no conserved terminal phenylalanine or tryptophan, so it likely arises from a read error. The chain is built from TRBV11-2 and TRBJ2-7; possibly TRBD2 for D (7 bases). Germline V lookup: CDR1 SGHAT, CDR2 FQNNGV. There are 16 residues in the CDR3. Trimming removed 5 bases at V and 0 bases at J, with 17 bases between. This CDR3 is CASSQGGAGSSYEQYY. In DNA, the CDR3 is TGTGCCAGCAGCCAAGGGGGGGCAGGGAGCTCCTACGAGCAGTACTAC.

This clonotype was counted ten times or more. The V and J genes are TRBV6-1 and TRBJ2-1, with unresolved D. The V end was cut by 2 bases, the J end by 5 bases, with 13 bases between. CDR1 is MNHNS, CDR2 SASEGT, per germline. The CDR3 spans 15 residues. The CDR3 nucleotides read TGTGCCAGCAGTGAATTGGGCTTCTCGGACAATGAGCAGTTCTTC. Encoded protein: CASSELGFSDNEQFF.

This clonotype was recorded at least ten times. The V call is TRBV6-1, the J call TRBJ1-6; D not certain. Germline CDR1 and CDR2: MNHNS and SASEGT. The CDR3 covers 15 residues. V lost 5 bases to trimming and J lost 0 bases, with 8 bases between them. Here the CDR3 DNA reads TGTGCCAGCAGTTCCCAACTCTCCTATAATTCACCCCTCCACTTT. It yields the protein CASSSQLSYNSPLHF.

This clonotype showed up just a few times. The chain couples TRBV4-2 to TRBJ2-5; D may match TRBD1 or TRBD2 (5 bases each). Per germline, CDR1 LGHNA and CDR2 YNFKEQ. The length of the CDR3 is 14 residues. V was pared by 4 bases and J by 4 bases, with 13 bases between. Here the CDR3 DNA reads TGTGCCAGCAGCCGCCTCCAGGGAGCAGAGACCCAGTACTTC. Amino acid sequence: CASSRLQGAETQYF.

This clonotype has a count of ten or more. The chain has TRBV18 and TRBJ1-1; D ambiguous. CDR3 length equals 15 residues. Germline CDR1 is KGHSH and CDR2 is LQKENI. The ends were cut back, 3 bases at V and 0 bases at J, with 11 bases in the middle. The CDR3 coding sequence is TGTGCCAGCTCACCCGGACGGCCTATGAACACTGAAGCTTTCTTT. It is translated as CASSPGRPMNTEAFF.

This clonotype was seen only once. The chain joins TRBV10-3 to TRBJ2-6, with D unclear. This CDR3 is built from 15 residues. Per germline, CDR1 ENHRY and CDR2 SYGVKD. Trimming left V 5 bases short and J 0 bases short, with 8 bases between. CDR3 DNA: TGTGCCATCAGTTCTAGGTTCTCTGGGGCCAACGTCCTGACTTTC. Its protein product is CAISSRFSGANVLTF.

V and J are TRBV18 and TRBJ2-1; TRBD2 matches at 11 bases. The CDR3 extends over 16 amino acids. The germline V gene encodes CDR1 KGHSH and CDR2 LQKENI. Germline trimming cut 5 bases from V and 6 bases from J; bases unmatched to any gene: 9. The CDR3 reads CASSSWGTSGLNEQFF. CDR3 nucleotides: TGTGCCAGCTCATCTTGGGGGACTAGCGGCCTCAATGAGCAGTTCTTC.

This clonotype was observed at least ten times. The chain links TRBV23-1 to TRBJ1-1; D is unresolved. TRBV23-1 falls under the ORF class, with uncertain function. This CDR3 is 11 amino acids long. V dropped 6 bases and J dropped 10 bases, with 12 bases sitting between them. The CDR3 region is CASSPRETAFF. In DNA, the CDR3 is TGCGCCAGCAGCCCCCGAGAGACAGCTTTCTTT.

At least ten counts were recorded for this clonotype. This chain joins TRBV7-9 and TRBJ2-1, with TRBD1 matching 7 bases. Trimming removed 5 bases from V and 7 bases from J; junction bases left unmatched: 14. The CDR3 sequence is 16 residues long. Germline V CDR1 and CDR2: SEHNR, FQNEAQ (reference sequence). The CDR3 spells CASSPMTGNLSNEQFF. CDR3 DNA: TGTGCCAGCAGCCCTATGACAGGGAATTTGAGTAATGAGCAGTTCTTC.

There are many counts of this clonotype. The chain is built from TRBV7-9 and TRBJ1-2; D remains unclear. The CDR3 runs to 12 residues. Trimming shortened V by 0 bases and J by 3 bases, and 2 bases separated the two germline ends. The germline CDR1 and CDR2 sequences are SEHNR and FQNEAQ (reference sequence). The CDR3 loop is CASSLADYGYTF. The DNA of the CDR3 is TGTGCCAGCAGCTTAGCGGACTATGGCTACACCTTC.

This chain joins TRBV19 and TRBJ1-5; D may be TRBD1 (5 bases). In germline, CDR1 is LNHDA, CDR2 SQIVND (reference sequence). V lost 5 bases, J lost 4 bases, and 21 bases lay in between. The CDR3 spans 17 residues. CDR3 in DNA: TGTGCCAGTAGTCTTACCTCGGGCAGGGACGGTAATCAGCCCCAGCATTTT. It translates to CASSLTSGRDGNQPQHF.

This clonotype was detected a few times. The chain employs TRBV29-1 and TRBJ2-7, with D perhaps matching TRBD2 (6 bases). Trimming stripped 2 bases from V and 0 bases from J, with 11 bases between. Germline CDR1 and CDR2: SQVTM and ANQGSEA. CDR3 length equals 14 residues. The CDR3 DNA sequence: TGCAGCGTTGAATGGGCGGGGATCTCCTACGAGCAGTACTTC. This sequence encodes CSVEWAGISYEQYF.

The chain joins TRBV19 to TRBJ2-1; D perhaps matches TRBD1 (5 bases). The CDR3 sequence is 14 residues long. V dropped 7 bases and J dropped 5 bases, with 15 bases sitting between them. In germline, CDR1 is LNHDA, CDR2 SQIVND (reference sequence). The CDR3 protein is CASNVWGFNNEQFF. The CDR3 bases are TGTGCCAGTAACGTGTGGGGCTTTAACAATGAGCAGTTCTTC.

The J gene is TRBJ1-1, the V gene TRBV29-1; 9 nucleotides agree with TRBD1. This CDR3 region has 13 residues. V shed 6 bases, J shed 3 bases, and the junction held 5 bases outside the gene matches. The germline CDR1 and CDR2 sequences are SQVTM and ANQGSEA. The CDR3 sequence is CSVGTGRDTEAFF. The CDR3 nucleotides read TGCAGCGTGGGGACAGGGCGGGACACTGAAGCTTTCTTT.

This clonotype is a singleton in its sample. The rearrangement joins TRBV5-1 to TRBJ2-7, with TRBD2 as a possible D gene (6 bases). V lost 4 bases, J lost 3 bases, and 11 bases lay in between. CDR1 is SGHRS and CDR2 is YFSETQ in the germline V gene. CDR3 length: 13 residues. This chain's CDR3 is CASSASGVYEQYF. The CDR3 DNA reads TGCGCCAGCAGCGCCTCGGGAGTCTACGAGCAGTACTTC.

This clonotype was counted ten times or more. The gene calls are TRBV2 and TRBJ1-1; D remains ambiguous. This CDR3 is 13 amino acids long. The V end was cut by 2 bases, the J end by 7 bases, with 11 bases between. Germline CDR1 SNHLY, CDR2 FYNNEI. In DNA form, the CDR3 reads TGTGCCAGCAGTGAAAACGGAGAGATTGAAGCTTTCTTT. Translating it yields CASSENGEIEAFF.

This clonotype was counted many times. CDR3 in DNA: TGTGCCAGCAGCCCAGGGGGAACCACGGTGGAGACCCAGTACTTC. This sequence encodes CASSPGGTTVETQYF. J is TRBJ2-5 and V is TRBV7-7; TRBD1 aligns across 7 bases. Per germline, CDR1 SSHAT and CDR2 FNYEAQ (reference sequence). This CDR3 is 15 amino acids long. Trimming at V came to 5 bases and at J to 5 bases, leaving 11 bases not matched to a gene.

The chain employs TRBV11-2 and TRBJ2-3; D remains ambiguous. Germline V gives CDR1 SGHAT, CDR2 FQNNGV. Trimming shortened V by 2 bases and J by 4 bases, and 19 bases separated the two germline ends. CDR3 length: 17 amino acids. The CDR3 is CASSLSGSPVNPDTQYF. Written as DNA, the CDR3 is TGTGCCAGCAGCTTAAGTGGGTCCCCGGTTAACCCAGATACGCAGTATTTT. The full variable domain, completed using reference TRBV11-2 and TRBJ2-3, is EAGVAQSPRYKIIEKRQSVAFWCNPISGHATLYWYQQILGQGPKLLIQFQNNGVVDDSQLPKDRFSAERLKGVDSTLKIQPAKLEDSAVYLCASSLSGSPVNPDTQYFGPGTRLTVL.

This clonotype was observed at least ten times. The rearrangement uses TRBV7-2 and TRBJ1-1, with D tentatively TRBD1 (6 bases). CDR1 is SGHTA and CDR2 is FQGNSA in the germline V gene. The CDR3 spans 14 residues. Trimming shortened V by 7 bases and J by 7 bases, and 19 bases separated the two germline ends. CDR3 region: CASIAGRGYGEAFF. The CDR3 DNA follows: TGTGCCAGCATCGCGGGCAGGGGTTACGGTGAAGCTTTCTTT.